This T cell receptor (beta chain) was retrieved from a study of blood T cell repertoires in COVID-19. Study in general: Some COVID-19 samples were acute and others convalescent; all came from the United States, Italy and Spain. The cDNA or gDNA used as material had been derived from T cells, B-cell-depleted T cells, or PBMCs.

V was clipped by 3 bases and J by 5 bases; unmatched bases: 14. The CDR3 has 17 residues. The germline CDR1 and CDR2 sequences are SGHVS and FQNEAQ. Original processing notes: How many nucleated cells were present was estimated from reference gene primer amplification. Method: immunoSEQ multiplex PCR; TCRdb's copy keeps in-frame clones and lacks some. For V, J and clone size, that table is used; D and trimming come from the DNA. The sample includes roughly 99,000 clones, about 80% of them seen just once. The chain carries TRBV7-8 and TRBJ2-7, with 9 bases that match TRBD1. Sequenced input: peripheral blood. The receptor was derived from a man between 65 and 85 years old with acute or convalescent COVID-19. CDR3 in DNA: TGTGCCAGCAGCTTTTTTGCCGGGACAGGGACAGTCAACGAGCAGTACTTC. Its translation is CASSFFAGTGTVNEQYF.